This TCR beta chain appears in the sequencing data of a study of shared clonotypes between healthy human individuals. Germline V gene lookup returns CDR1 SGDLS and CDR2 YYNGEE. The V end lost 5 bases, the J end lost 0 bases, and 9 bases lay between the germline ends. This CDR3 region has 14 residues. Study-wide results and caveats: Among donors, the sharing of clonotypes was expected to be influenced by sequencing depth. Sampling used blood alone; tissue repertoires probably differ.

The assay used deep level. What was sequenced on ten immunoSEQ deep assay plates was unsorted PBMC DNA. Some clones are missing from TCRdb's copy, which holds only in-frame ones; the method was immunoSEQ multiplex PCR. In the table there are about 460,000 clones, approximately 77% of which are singletons. As to this clone: Its specificity is unknown. The identical CDR3 is also encoded by other nucleotide sequences in the sample.

The receptor comes from a woman between 40 and 50 years old in good health. Some clones in this sample may be carry-over from other donors' samples. Sequences were obtained from PBMCs. The chain has TRBV9 and TRBJ2-1, with D uncertain. The CDR3 spells CASRPLSSYNEQFF. CDR3 DNA: TGTGCCAGCAGGCCGCTCAGCTCCTACAATGAGCAGTTCTTC.